The 27 T cell receptor beta chains below were found in one sample sequenced in a study of T cells in Graves' hyperthyroidism and ophthalmopathy. Amplification of TCR beta CDR3 regions was performed using RNA transcripts as template. RT-PCR in the first round (using the HTBI primer set) targeted the TCR CDR3. From the multiplex PCR reads, TCRdb called clonotypes with MiXCR, one entry per CDR3 protein. The sample records 700,000 or so distinct CDR3 sequences, approximately 16% being singletons. Specimen: blood. The receptors stem from a man aged 18-30 years with Graves' hyperthyroidism.

This clonotype occurred a few times. The CDR3: CASSQVMRETQYF. CDR3 in DNA: TGTGCCAGCAGCCAAGTGATGCGAGAGACCCAGTACTTC. J is TRBJ2-5 and V is TRBV4-2; the D is unclear. CDR3 length: 13 amino acids. Germline V gene lookup returns CDR1 LGHNA and CDR2 YNFKEQ. The V and J ends lost 1 base and 4 bases respectively, with 7 bases between them.

The table lists this clonotype with many counts. The genes are TRBV20-1 and TRBJ2-7, with D perhaps matching TRBD2 (5 bases). In germline, CDR1 is DFQATT, CDR2 SNEGSKA (reference sequence). CDR3 size: 13 residues. Deletions cut 0 bases from V and 5 bases from J, with 11 bases between. The chain's CDR3 is CSARDPLGDEQYF. CDR3 DNA: TGCAGTGCTAGAGACCCCCTCGGGGACGAGCAGTACTTC.

The chain has TRBV12-3 or TRBV12-4 and TRBJ2-5; D is undetermined. Trimming shortened V by 5 bases and J by 5 bases, and 12 bases separated the two germline ends. The CDR3 runs to 13 residues. The CDR3 reads CASSRMALETQYF. The CDR3 coding sequence is TGTGCCAGCAGTAGGATGGCTTTGGAGACCCAGTACTTC.

A note on this clonotype: A read error may be the cause here, since a much bigger clone is one base away. V is TRBV28 and J is TRBJ1-1; D gene uncertain. Germline-derived CDR1 and CDR2 are MDHEN and SYDVKM. The CDR3 length is 16 residues. Trimming left V 6 bases short and J 4 bases short, with 21 bases between. The DNA of the CDR3 is TGTGCCAGCAGGGCCAGGACTTGGGAGAGCGGCACTGAAGCTTTCTTT. The encoded protein is CASRARTWESGTEAFF.

This clonotype was detected ten times or more. V is TRBV7-3 and J is TRBJ1-2; D unresolved. Trimming removed 2 bases at V and 3 bases at J, with 10 bases between. This CDR3 is built from 14 residues. The germline CDR1 and CDR2 sequences are SGHTA and FQGTGA. CDR3 residues: CASSLGIGDYGYTF. The CDR3 DNA follows: TGTGCCAGCAGCTTAGGTATCGGTGACTATGGCTACACCTTC.

The chain links TRBV20-1 to TRBJ1-2; D remains unclear. The length of the CDR3 is 11 residues. V lost 3 bases, J lost 0 bases, and 2 bases lay in between. CDR1 and CDR2 (germline): DFQATT, SNEGSKA (reference sequence). The CDR3 DNA reads TGCAGTGCTAGGGCTAACTATGGCTACACCTTC. It specifies CSARANYGYTF.

The chain uses TRBV18 and TRBJ1-1; a possible D gene is TRBD1 (5 bases). With 3 bases removed from V and 5 bases from J, the gap between germline ends came to 22 bases. Looked up from germline, CDR1 is KGHSH and CDR2 is LQKENI. The CDR3 sequence is 17 residues long. For the CDR3, the DNA is TGTGCCAGCTCACCTTATGCGGGGGTGTCGGGTAATACTGAAGCTTTCTTT. Translated, it gives CASSPYAGVSGNTEAFF.

This clonotype was observed a few times. A read error may produce the germline difference seen at one junction end. V and J are TRBV28 and TRBJ1-1, with a weak D call TRBD1 (5 bases). The CDR3 is 15 amino acids. In germline, CDR1 is MDHEN, CDR2 SYDVKM. The CDR3 DNA sequence: TGTACCAGCAGCGGGGGGGTCGTGGTGAACACTGAAGCTTTCTTT. Residues: CTSSGGVVVNTEAFF.

This rearrangement joins TRBV2 to TRBJ2-3; TRBD2 is a possible D gene (6 bases). With 6 bases removed from V and 3 bases from J, the gap between germline ends came to 10 bases. This CDR3 region has 13 residues. Germline CDR1 SNHLY, CDR2 FYNNEI. The CDR3 spells CASSQSGTDTQYF. The CDR3 DNA sequence: TGTGCCAGCAGCCAAAGCGGGACAGATACGCAGTATTTT.

There are many counts of this clonotype. V is TRBV12-3 or TRBV12-4 and J is TRBJ2-1; 8 bases agree with TRBD2. Trimming took 5 bases from V and 9 from J; bases not matched to a gene: 12. This CDR3 is built from 15 residues. The CDR3 region has the DNA TGTGCCAGCAGTCCTCCGGGAGGGAGGCATGGTGAGCAGTTCTTC. Protein product: CASSPPGGRHGEQFF.

Of note for this clonotype: A much larger clone differs from this one at a single base, so this may be a read error. The genes are TRBV6-2 or TRBV6-3 and TRBJ2-3; D is undetermined. CDR3 length: 14 amino acids. Germline assignment: CDR1 MNHEY and CDR2 SVGEGT. V dropped 5 bases and J dropped 1 base, with 10 bases sitting between them. CDR3 nucleotide sequence: TGTGCCAGCAGTAGGGCAGTACGCACAGATACGCAGTATTTT. Its protein product is CASSRAVRTDTQYF.

This clonotype was counted ten times or more. J is TRBJ2-3 and V is TRBV29-1; 13 nucleotides align to TRBD2. CDR1 SQVTM and CDR2 ANQGSEA come from the germline V gene. This CDR3 contains 16 residues. V lost 4 bases, J lost 3 bases, and 7 bases stayed unmatched. CDR3 loop: CSVGGLAGVGTDTQYF. CDR3 coding DNA: TGCAGCGTTGGAGGACTAGCGGGAGTGGGGACAGATACGCAGTATTTT.

In its sample, this clonotype was seen many times. This chain joins TRBV5-1 and TRBJ2-2; no definite D call. This CDR3 is built from 16 residues. Germline V gene sequence: CDR1 SGHRS, CDR2 YFSETQ. V was pared by 1 base and J by 0 bases, with 10 bases between. The CDR3 spells CASSLWASSNTGELFF. CDR3 DNA: TGCGCCAGCAGCTTGTGGGCTAGTTCGAACACCGGGGAGCTGTTTTTT. The variable domain in full, completed from reference TRBV5-1 and TRBJ2-2, reads KAGVTQTPRYLIKTRGQQVTLSCSPISGHRSVSWYQQTPGQGLQFLFEYFSETQRNKGNFPGRFSGRQFSNSRSEMNVSTLELGDSALYLCASSLWASSNTGELFFGEGSRLTVL.

This clonotype was counted at least ten times. V is TRBV18 and J is TRBJ2-7; perhaps TRBD2 as D (6 bases). V dropped 3 bases and J dropped 5 bases, with 14 bases sitting between them. Germline V gives CDR1 KGHSH, CDR2 LQKENI. CDR3 length: 14 amino acids. The CDR3 loop reads CASSPRAGLDEQYF. In DNA, the CDR3 is TGTGCCAGCTCACCCCGAGCGGGTTTGGACGAGCAGTACTTC.

The sample holds a few counts of this clonotype. V is TRBV20-1 and J is TRBJ2-7; the D call may be TRBD1 or TRBD2 (6 bases each). This CDR3 spans 17 amino acids. The V and J ends lost 3 bases and 2 bases respectively, with 23 bases between them. Germline V gene lookup returns CDR1 DFQATT and CDR2 SNEGSKA (reference sequence). The CDR3 is CSASLAESVGGTYEQYF. The CDR3 DNA sequence: TGCAGTGCTAGTCTTGCTGAGTCGGTAGGGGGGACCTACGAGCAGTACTTC.

The gene calls are TRBV3-1 and TRBJ2-7; D is ambiguous. Germline CDR1 reads LGHDT; CDR2 reads YNNKEL (reference sequence). Trimming pared 6 bases from V and 5 bases from J, leaving 8 bases between. CDR3 size: 11 residues. The CDR3 nucleotides are TGTGCCAGCAGTGAAGCCGACGAGCAGTACTTC. Protein: CASSEADEQYF.

The sample holds a few counts of this clonotype. This sequence joins TRBV29-1 and TRBJ1-2; no definite D call. The CDR3 runs 13 residues. Between the trimmed V and J ends, which lost 3 bases and 4 bases, there was a span of 12 bases. CDR1 is SQVTM, CDR2 ANQGSEA, per germline. The CDR3 bases are TGCAGCGTTGACTTGGGCTGGGGCTATGGCTACACCTTC. Protein sequence: CSVDLGWGYGYTF.

This clonotype has just a few counts. The CDR3 DNA reads as TGCAGCGTTGAGTGGACGGACTACGAGCAGTACTTC. It is translated as CSVEWTDYEQYF. V is TRBV29-1 and J is TRBJ2-7, with no clear D. Trimming shortened V by 3 bases and J by 3 bases, and 9 bases separated the two germline ends. Germline CDR1 reads SQVTM; CDR2 reads ANQGSEA. This CDR3 region has 12 residues.

A few counts support this clonotype. The gene calls are TRBV20-1 and TRBJ2-1, with D possibly matching TRBD2 (5 bases). Between the trimmed V and J ends, which lost 0 bases and 10 bases, there was a span of 13 bases. From germline, CDR1 is DFQATT and CDR2 SNEGSKA (reference sequence). The length of the CDR3 is 13 residues. CDR3 region: CSARDIGSPEQFF. The CDR3 DNA reads TGCAGTGCTAGAGATATAGGGAGCCCCGAGCAGTTCTTC.

This clonotype was recorded at least ten times. The chain uses TRBV6-1 and TRBJ1-3; D uncertain. This CDR3 has 13 residues. Germline V CDR1 and CDR2: MNHNS, SASEGT. V was clipped by 10 bases and J by 2 bases, with 12 bases between them. Here the CDR3 DNA reads TGTGCCACCACCGGCCCCCCTGGAAACACCATATATTTT. Translation gives CATTGPPGNTIYF.

This clonotype has ten or more counts. The V and J genes are TRBV30 and TRBJ1-1; D ambiguous. CDR1 is GTSNPN and CDR2 is SVGIG in the germline V gene (reference sequence). Trimming removed 3 bases from V and 5 bases from J, with 7 bases in between. CDR3 size: 11 residues. The CDR3 nucleotides read TGTGCCTGGAGGCGAGTAACTGAAGCTTTCTTT. Translation: CAWRRVTEAFF.

The table lists this clonotype with a few counts. This sequence joins TRBV2 and TRBJ2-2, with a possible D match to TRBD2 (6 bases). The CDR3 is 15 residues long. The germline V and J ends were trimmed by 3 bases and 7 bases, with 15 bases remaining between them. Germline V gene lookup returns CDR1 SNHLY and CDR2 FYNNEI. The CDR3 DNA follows: TGTGCCAGCAGTGAGGAGGGTGGAGCTGACGGGGAGCTGTTTTTT. It is translated as CASSEEGGADGELFF.

CDR3 loop: CASVPILTSGTTGELFF. The CDR3 coding sequence is TGTGCTAGTGTTCCAATTCTGACTAGCGGGACCACCGGGGAGCTGTTTTTT. The chain recombines TRBV12-5 with TRBJ2-2; the match to TRBD2 covers 11 bases. Germline trimming cut 7 bases from V and 4 bases from J; bases unmatched to any gene: 11. The CDR3 loop spans 17 amino acids. Germline V lookup: CDR1 LGHNT, CDR2 FRNRAP.

The chain recombines TRBV28 with TRBJ2-2; 11 bases map to TRBD2. From germline, CDR1 is MDHEN and CDR2 SYDVKM. V lost 7 bases and J lost 5; bases outside the gene matches: 21. The CDR3 totals 20 residues. The CDR3 bases are TGTGCCAGCATCCCTAACACGCTCTTGGTAGCGGGAGGGCCGACCGGGGAGCTGTTTTTT. Protein product: CASIPNTLLVAGGPTGELFF.

Ten or more counts support this clonotype. The CDR3 bases are TGTGCCCACGCGGCGGGGCCCTATAGCAATCAGCCCCAGCATTTT. Protein product: CAHAAGPYSNQPQHF. The chain has TRBV28 and TRBJ1-5; D is possibly TRBD1 (5 bases). The CDR3 has 15 amino acids. The V and J ends lost 11 bases and 0 bases respectively, with 17 bases between them. Germline V CDR1 and CDR2: MDHEN, SYDVKM.

This rearrangement joins TRBV7-9 to TRBJ2-1; D might be TRBD1 or TRBD2, each matching 6 bases. Germline CDR1 is SEHNR and CDR2 is FQNEAQ (reference sequence). V was shortened by 6 bases and J by 5 bases, with 14 bases between the two germline ends. This CDR3 comprises 14 residues. The CDR3 DNA reads TGTGCCAGCAGGGGGACTGGGGGGCACAATGAGCAGTTCTTC. Translated: CASRGTGGHNEQFF.

This clonotype was detected only a few times. V and J are TRBV6-1 and TRBJ2-7, with 8 bases matching TRBD1. Unmatched junction bases numbered 1, after V lost 8 bases and J lost 1 base. Germline CDR1 is MNHNS and CDR2 is SASEGT. The CDR3 length is 12 residues. CDR3 sequence reads: CASDRGSYEQYF. The CDR3 DNA follows: TGTGCCAGCGACAGGGGTTCCTACGAGCAGTACTTC.